Presented here are 21 T cell receptor beta chains from one specimen sequenced in a study of T cells in Graves' hyperthyroidism and ophthalmopathy. The TCR beta CDR3 regions underwent amplification using RNA transcripts as the source. An initial round of RT-PCR targeting the TCR CDR3 relied on the HTBI primer set. TCRdb ran MiXCR on the multiplex PCR reads and lists one entry per CDR3 protein. Of 490,000 or so distinct CDR3 sequences in the sample, over 45% were seen once. Input material: peripheral blood or thyroid tissue (not recorded which). The receptors here all came from an adult woman with Graves' disease, either hyperthyroidism or ophthalmopathy (not recorded which).

This clonotype was recorded at least ten times. The J gene is TRBJ1-4, the V gene TRBV20-1; D is unresolved. The CDR3 runs to 16 residues. The germline V gene has CDR1 DFQATT and CDR2 SNEGSKA (reference sequence). Deletions cut 5 bases from V and 0 bases from J, with 16 bases between. The CDR3 DNA is TGCAGTGCTGATCCACTCATACAGTCAACTAATGAAAAACTGTTTTTT. Its translation: CSADPLIQSTNEKLFF.

The rearrangement uses TRBV7-9 and TRBJ2-5; D unresolved. The CDR3 spans 14 residues. CDR1 SEHNR and CDR2 FQNEAQ come from the germline V gene (reference sequence). V gave up 4 bases and J gave up 0 bases, with 9 bases separating them. CDR3 sequence (DNA): TGTGCCAGCAGCTCGGAACAGTACCAAGAGACCCAGTACTTC. This gives the protein CASSSEQYQETQYF. Variable domain in full (rest from reference TRBV7-9 and TRBJ2-5): DTGVSQNPRHKITKRGQNVTFRCDPISEHNRLYWYRQTLGQGPEFLTYFQNEAQLEKSRLLSDRFSAERPKGSFSTLEIQRTEQGDSAMYLCASSSEQYQETQYFGPGTRLLVL.

As regards this clonotype: In this CDR3 the conserved last residue, phenylalanine or tryptophan, is missing, so a read error is likely. The DNA is omitted, as the CDR3 cannot be located on it reliably, and the CDR3 follows TCRdb's listing. The chain couples TRBV5-6 to TRBJ2-5. CDR1 and CDR2 (germline): SGHDT, YYEEEE. The CDR3 is 10 residues long, counting both termini. CDR3 loop: CASSLQPLGS.

This clonotype has more than one count but fewer than ten. The J gene is TRBJ1-3, the V gene TRBV10-2; no firm D call. Germline V gives CDR1 WSHSY, CDR2 SAAADI. The length of the CDR3 is 14 residues. V was trimmed by 10 bases and J by 0 bases, leaving 13 bases between them. CDR3 sequence reads: CATAPGNSGNTIYF. DNA of the CDR3: TGCGCCACCGCCCCTGGCAACTCTGGAAACACCATATATTTT.

This clonotype has just a few counts. This chain connects TRBV9 to TRBJ1-1; the D is unclear. V was pared by 0 bases and J by 1 base, with 4 bases between. Per germline, CDR1 SGDLS and CDR2 YYNGEE. The CDR3 runs to 13 residues. CDR3 coding DNA: TGTGCCAGCAGCGTAGTGCCGAACACTGAAGCTTTCTTT. Translated: CASSVVPNTEAFF. Combining the CDR3 with reference TRBV9 and TRBJ1-1 gives the whole variable domain DSGVTQTPKHLITATGQRVTLRCSPRSGDLSVYWYQQSLDQGLQFLIQYYNGEERAKGNILERFSAQQFPDLHSELNLSSLELGDSALYFCASSVVPNTEAFFGQGTRLTVV.

This sequence joins TRBV20-1 and TRBJ1-4; D possibly corresponds to TRBD1 (6 bases). This CDR3 is 13 amino acids long. Germline V lookup: CDR1 DFQATT, CDR2 SNEGSKA (reference sequence). Deletions cut 5 bases from V and 7 bases from J, with 14 bases between. For the CDR3, the DNA is TGCAGTGCTGTCGCACAGGGTTTTGAAAAACTGTTTTTT. It codes for CSAVAQGFEKLFF.

The chain links TRBV25-1 to TRBJ1-1, with TRBD1 identical over 9 bases. CDR1 is MGHDK and CDR2 is SYGVNS in the germline V gene. The CDR3 consists of 12 residues. Trimming at V came to 3 bases and at J to 10 bases, leaving 3 bases not matched to a gene. This CDR3 is CASSDLGQGAFF. CDR3 bases: TGTGCCAGCAGTGACCTGGGACAGGGAGCTTTCTTT.

Notes on this clonotype: This could be a read error, since a much larger clone is one nucleotide away. This chain connects TRBV7-2 to TRBJ2-2; maybe TRBD2 (6 bases). The CDR3 runs 14 residues. The germline gives CDR1 SGHTA, CDR2 FQGNSA. DNA of the CDR3: TGTGCCGGCAGCTGGGACTTAAACACCGGGGAGCTGTTTTTT. Translated, it gives CAGSWDLNTGELFF.

J is TRBJ1-5 and V is TRBV13; 8 nucleotides agree with TRBD1. This CDR3 comprises 15 residues. J was trimmed by 11 bases and V by 6 bases; bases with no gene match: 15. Per germline, CDR1 PRHDT and CDR2 FYEKMQ (reference sequence). The CDR3 sequence: CASRQGTGGSETQHF. The DNA of the CDR3 is TGTGCCAGCAGACAAGGAACAGGGGGGTCAGAGACCCAGCATTTT.

The chain links TRBV10-3 to TRBJ1-1, with TRBD1 as a possible D gene (5 bases). Trimming took off 4 bases at V and 4 bases at J, with 10 bases between the two ends. The CDR3 is 13 residues long. Germline CDR1 is ENHRY and CDR2 is SYGVKD. CDR3 sequence: CAISGTRGTEAFF. The DNA for the CDR3 is TGTGCCATCAGTGGAACGAGGGGCACTGAAGCTTTCTTT.

The chain links TRBV7-2 to TRBJ2-7; 8 positions match TRBD2. This CDR3 is 15 amino acids long. J gave up 1 base and V 1 base, and 3 bases lay outside the gene matches. Germline assignment: CDR1 SGHTA and CDR2 FQGNSA. CDR3 nucleotides: TGTGCCAGCAGCTTAGGGCGGGGGGTGTCCTACGAGCAGTACTTC. Its protein product is CASSLGRGVSYEQYF.

V and J are TRBV19 and TRBJ1-1; maybe TRBD1 (6 bases). The ends were cut back, 3 bases at V and 1 base at J, with 18 bases in the middle. The CDR3 has 17 residues. Germline assignment: CDR1 LNHDA and CDR2 SQIVND (reference sequence). This chain's CDR3 is CASSIRRTGTKNTEAFF. The CDR3, as DNA: TGTGCCAGTAGTATCCGTCGTACAGGGACGAAGAACACTGAAGCTTTCTTT.

This chain links TRBV20-1 with TRBJ1-1, with D unclear. This CDR3 spans 11 amino acids. Germline-derived CDR1 and CDR2 are DFQATT and SNEGSKA (reference sequence). Trimming removed 1 base at V and 8 bases at J, with 8 bases between. In nucleotides, the CDR3 is TGCAGTGCTAGAGGCGGGAGGGAAGCTTTCTTT. Amino acid sequence: CSARGGREAFF.

This clonotype has more than one count but fewer than ten. The chain joins TRBV7-8 to TRBJ1-1; 10 nucleotides line up with TRBD1. Trimming cost V 2 bases and J 4 bases; bases outside gene matches: 10. CDR1 and CDR2 (germline): SGHVS, FQNEAQ. The CDR3 covers 17 residues. CDR3 in DNA: TGTGCCAGCAGCTTACCTCGACAGGGGGCGATGGGCACTGAAGCTTTCTTT. Protein sequence: CASSLPRQGAMGTEAFF.

J is TRBJ2-7 and V is TRBV14, with D possibly TRBD2 on 6 matching bases. This CDR3 has 15 residues. Trimming took 4 bases from V and 4 from J, leaving 17 bases between them. Germline CDR1 is SGHDN and CDR2 is FVKESK. The CDR3 protein is CASSPPGLNPYEQYF. Here the CDR3 DNA reads TGTGCCAGCAGCCCCCCTGGACTAAACCCTTACGAGCAGTACTTC. Drawing the rest from reference TRBV14 and TRBJ2-7, the complete variable domain is EAGVTQFPSHSVIEKGQTVTLRCDPISGHDNLYWYRRVMGKEIKFLLHFVKESKQDESGMPNNRFLAERTGGTYSTLKVQPAELEDSGVYFCASSPPGLNPYEQYFGPGTRLTVT.

This clonotype was seen many times. J is TRBJ2-5 and V is TRBV6-1; D is ambiguous. The CDR3 is 15 residues long. CDR1 and CDR2 from the germline V gene are MNHNS and SASEGT. Trimming took 2 bases from V and 6 from J, leaving 16 bases between them. The CDR3 DNA follows: TGTGCCAGCAGTGAATTTACACGGACCGAACAGACCCAGTACTTC. Amino acids: CASSEFTRTEQTQYF.

The chain carries TRBV25-1 and TRBJ1-1; 9 bases are a match to TRBD1. The CDR3 is 16 amino acids. The germline CDR1 and CDR2 sequences are MGHDK and SYGVNS. After removal of 1 base from V and 5 bases from J, the junction contained 8 bases not matched to a gene. CDR3 protein: CASSEFGQGRFTEAFF. In DNA, the CDR3 is TGTGCCAGCAGTGAATTTGGACAGGGGAGGTTTACTGAAGCTTTCTTT.

DNA for the CDR3: TGCGCCAGCAGCCCCGGACAGGGCTTGAATCAGCCCCAGCATTTT. As protein: CASSPGQGLNQPQHF. This rearrangement joins TRBV5-1 to TRBJ1-5, with 8 positions matching TRBD1. The CDR3 runs to 15 residues. V lost 4 bases and J lost 4; bases outside the gene matches: 7. Per the germline V gene, CDR1 is SGHRS and CDR2 is YFSETQ. The full variable domain, its missing parts supplied by reference TRBV5-1 and TRBJ1-5, is KAGVTQTPRYLIKTRGQQVTLSCSPISGHRSVSWYQQTPGQGLQFLFEYFSETQRNKGNFPGRFSGRQFSNSRSEMNVSTLELGDSALYLCASSPGQGLNQPQHFGDGTRLSIL.

V is TRBV7-2 and J is TRBJ2-1; D unresolved. This CDR3 is built from 12 residues. The V and J ends lost 1 base and 8 bases respectively, with 6 bases between them. Germline lookup yields CDR1 SGHTA and CDR2 FQGNSA. The CDR3 nucleotides are TGTGCCAGCAGCTTAGTTCGCGATGAGCAGTTCTTC. Protein sequence: CASSLVRDEQFF.

The V call is TRBV20-1, the J call TRBJ1-4; D may be TRBD1 (5 bases). Trimming took 5 bases from V and 11 from J, leaving 9 bases between them. CDR1 and CDR2 (germline): DFQATT, SNEGSKA (reference sequence). The CDR3 covers 10 residues. In DNA, the CDR3 is TGCAGTGCTGGGACGCGGAAACTGTTTTTT. Protein: CSAGTRKLFF.

This clonotype was recorded a few times. The chain has TRBV7-8 and TRBJ1-1, with D possibly being TRBD1 (6 bases). Germline values: CDR1 SGHVS, CDR2 FQNEAQ. The germline V and J ends were trimmed by 5 bases and 5 bases, with 12 bases remaining between them. This CDR3 comprises 13 residues. CDR3 region: CASSPTGRTEAFF. Here the CDR3 DNA reads TGTGCCAGCAGCCCAACAGGGCGGACTGAAGCTTTCTTT.